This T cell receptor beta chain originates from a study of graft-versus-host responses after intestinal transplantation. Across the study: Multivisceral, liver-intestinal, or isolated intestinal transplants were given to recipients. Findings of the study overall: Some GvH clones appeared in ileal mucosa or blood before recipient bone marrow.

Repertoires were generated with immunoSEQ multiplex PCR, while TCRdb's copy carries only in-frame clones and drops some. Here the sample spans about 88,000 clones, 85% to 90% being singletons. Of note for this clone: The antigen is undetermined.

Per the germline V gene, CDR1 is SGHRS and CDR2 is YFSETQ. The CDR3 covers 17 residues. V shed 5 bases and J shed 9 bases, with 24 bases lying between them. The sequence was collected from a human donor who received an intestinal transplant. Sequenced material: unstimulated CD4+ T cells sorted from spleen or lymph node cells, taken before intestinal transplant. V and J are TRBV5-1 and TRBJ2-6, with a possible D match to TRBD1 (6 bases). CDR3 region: CASRPIPTGGTYNVLTF. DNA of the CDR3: TGCGCCAGCAGACCTATCCCGACAGGCGGAACCTACAACGTCCTGACTTTC.